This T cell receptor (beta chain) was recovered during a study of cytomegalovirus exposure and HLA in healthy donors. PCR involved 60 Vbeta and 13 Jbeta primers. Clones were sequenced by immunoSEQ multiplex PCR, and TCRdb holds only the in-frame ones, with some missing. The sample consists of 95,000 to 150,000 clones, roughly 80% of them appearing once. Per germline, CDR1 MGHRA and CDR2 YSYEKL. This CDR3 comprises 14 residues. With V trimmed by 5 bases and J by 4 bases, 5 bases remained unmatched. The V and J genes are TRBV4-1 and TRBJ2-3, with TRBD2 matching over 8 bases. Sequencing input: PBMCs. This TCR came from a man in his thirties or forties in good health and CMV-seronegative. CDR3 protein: CASSLAGKPDTQYF. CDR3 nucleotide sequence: TGCGCCAGCAGCTTAGCGGGGAAACCAGATACGCAGTATTTT.